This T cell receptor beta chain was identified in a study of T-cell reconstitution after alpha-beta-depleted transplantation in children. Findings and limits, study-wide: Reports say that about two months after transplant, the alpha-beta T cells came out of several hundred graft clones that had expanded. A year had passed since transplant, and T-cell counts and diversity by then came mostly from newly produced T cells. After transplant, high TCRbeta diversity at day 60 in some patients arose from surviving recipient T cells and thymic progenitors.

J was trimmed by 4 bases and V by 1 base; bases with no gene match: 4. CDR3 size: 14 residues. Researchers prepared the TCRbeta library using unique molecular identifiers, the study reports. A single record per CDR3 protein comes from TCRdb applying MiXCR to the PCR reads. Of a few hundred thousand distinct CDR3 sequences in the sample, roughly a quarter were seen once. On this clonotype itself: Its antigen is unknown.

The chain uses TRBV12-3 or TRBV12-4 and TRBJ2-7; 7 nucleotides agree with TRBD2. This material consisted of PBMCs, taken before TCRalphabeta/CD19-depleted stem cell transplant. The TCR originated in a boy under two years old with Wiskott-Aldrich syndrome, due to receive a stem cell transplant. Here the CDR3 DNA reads TGTGCCAGCAGTTTAGTTGGGACTATTTACGAGCAGTACTTC. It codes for CASSLVGTIYEQYF.